This TCR beta chain was documented in a study of T cell responses to AZD1222 COVID-19 vaccine. Findings of the study overall: Spike-specific TCR breadth and depth grew following two AZD1222 doses. Reportedly, close to half of spike-specific TCRs are directed against unmutated variant regions. Clonal diversity was possibly underestimated, and white British individuals and females predominated among donors. Only 6 or 7 AZD1222 recipients tested seropositive at baseline.

V was trimmed by 3 bases and J by 2 bases, leaving 11 bases between them. Germline V lookup: CDR1 SGHNT, CDR2 YYREEE (reference sequence). The CDR3 is 14 amino acids. This table comes from immunoSEQ multiplex PCR, and its TCRdb copy is limited to in-frame clones, with some not included. This sample has approximately 150,000 clones, with around 92% found just once. This clone turned up a few times. What it recognizes is unknown. This sequence was found in an adult who received the AZD1222 COVID-19 vaccine. The source material was peripheral blood, sampled 28 days after the second AZD1222 dose. J is TRBJ2-5 and V is TRBV5-4; TRBD1 is a possible D gene (6 bases). CDR3 nucleotide sequence: TGTGCCAGCAGCTCCGGACAGAGACAAGAGACCCAGTACTTC. It translates to CASSSGQRQETQYF.